These T cell receptor beta chains were read from a single sample in a study of T cells expressing NK-cell markers. TCRdb reworked the 5' RACE reads into one entry per CDR3 protein, no DNA. Found here are approximately 550,000 distinct CDR3 sequences; the top ten clones hold 3% to 4.5%. Sequenced input: blood T cells: a sorted CD56 or NKG2C T cell subset, CD4+ or CD8+ T cells, or bulk PBMC T cells (not recorded which). These receptors originate from a young man in good health. CDR3s include the opening cysteine and the closing phenylalanine or tryptophan.

J gene	V gene	CDR3 protein
TRBJ1-2	TRBV20-1	CSGWDREYGYTF
TRBJ2-5	TRBV24-1	CATSDTRTSTETQYF
TRBJ2-1	TRBV4-3	CASSQDGQTEQFF
TRBJ2-3	TRBV5-1	CASSPERGGTDTQYF
TRBJ2-7	TRBV20-1	CSASDWGRLSSYEQYF
TRBJ1-5	TRBV12-3/TRBV12-4	CASSSLDRGGNQPQHF
TRBJ2-7	TRBV29-1	CSAPGGGGEQYF
TRBJ2-6	TRBV29-1	CSVAQLVSGANVLTF
TRBJ1-1	TRBV5-1	CATRTGKDTEAFF
TRBJ1-5	TRBV6-2/TRBV6-3	CASREAGAIEPQHF
TRBJ1-5	TRBV4-2	CASSQDRGVNQPQHF
TRBJ2-1	TRBV3-1	CASSQPGLGGKEQFF
TRBJ1-2	TRBV12-3/TRBV12-4	CASSPLDRGIYGYTF
TRBJ2-1	TRBV20-1	CSASGPSGPINEQFF
TRBJ1-5	TRBV28	CASSYLPGENQPQHF
TRBJ1-5	TRBV10-2	CASSETKTGTRQPQHF
TRBJ2-1	TRBV20-1	CSARVTSWYNEQFF
TRBJ2-1	TRBV7-9	CASSTRGRGAGINEQFF
TRBJ2-3	TRBV7-9	CATQLAAGVADTQYF
TRBJ2-2	TRBV10-3	CAISDSDPGGELFF
TRBJ2-5	TRBV9	CASSPPGTSVKETQYF
TRBJ2-7	TRBV7-7	CASSYHRVGKQYF
TRBJ2-5	TRBV3-1	CASSLPGPEETQYF
TRBJ1-1	TRBV7-9	CASSPGSGTENTEAFF
TRBJ1-1	TRBV7-9	CASSLAYGVREAFF
TRBJ1-1	TRBV20-1	CTGQRKTEAFF
TRBJ2-2	TRBV5-1	CASSSPRQAIDTGELFF
TRBJ2-1	TRBV7-9	CASSPIAGNRYNEQFF